Listed here is a single T cell receptor (beta chain). Its antigen is as yet unknown. This sample was taken from a study of CD8 T cells in ankylosing spondylitis. In TCRdb, the 5' RACE reads were re-called with MiXCR into one record per CDR3 protein. The sample yields fewer than 450,000 distinct CDR3 sequences, roughly 15% seen once. Points from the study as a whole: A motif of fewer than ten highly homologous TCR beta variants was seen as apparently characteristic of ankylosing spondylitis blood. From matched ankylosing spondylitis synovial fluid, disease-linked clones were reportedly recovered at significantly enriched levels. CD8+ cells made up the disease-linked clones, which were relatively rare in peripheral blood.

This TCR was recovered from a male donor with ankylosing spondylitis. The specimen was blood, either unsorted or a sorted T cell fraction (not recorded which).

DNA of the CDR3: TGTGCCAGCAGTTCGACACAGGGTAGGAACACTGAAGCTTTCTTT. It translates to CASSSTQGRNTEAFF. This rearrangement joins TRBV6-5 to TRBJ1-1, with D maybe TRBD1 (6 bases). Between the trimmed V and J ends, which lost 4 bases and 1 base, there was a span of 13 bases. The CDR3 consists of 15 residues. CDR1 MNHEY and CDR2 SVGAGI come from the germline V gene.